Below, one T cell receptor beta chain is given with its context. Its antigen is currently unknown. This sample is drawn from a study of Ad26.COV2.S vaccination and SARS-CoV-2 variants. The overall study: The study gave Ad26.COV2.S intramuscularly, once or twice 56 days apart.

Germline V gives CDR1 ENHRY, CDR2 SYGVKD. The CDR3 runs 14 residues. Trimming removed 6 bases from V and 3 bases from J, with 15 bases in between. Treatment reported: 19 received Ad26.COV2.S at low or high dose, single or two shots; roughly five received placebo; per-sample allocation not given. The investigators took samples on day 63 after the first vaccine or placebo injection. Whole-study findings and limits: There was reportedly substantial breadth in spike-specific CD8+ and CD4+ T cell responses after vaccination.

The table came from immunoSEQ multiplex PCR; TCRdb's copy has only in-frame clones and leaves some out. The sample yields 400,000 to 450,000 clones, over 75% seen once. The chain has TRBV10-3 and TRBJ2-7; the D gene is possibly TRBD2 (5 bases). The specimen was peripheral blood, collected in a trial of Ad26.COV2.S vaccine versus placebo. The TCR sequence derives from a person aged 18 to 65 who received the Ad26.COV2.S COVID-19 vaccine or a placebo. The CDR3 bases are TGTGCCATCAGGGAATCAACTCGGGGCTACGAGCAGTACTTC. Translated, it gives CAIRESTRGYEQYF.